Following are 23 T cell receptor beta chains from one sample sequenced in a study of response to subunit inactivated influenza vaccine. MiXCR, run by TCRdb on the RT-PCR reads, gives a single entry per CDR3 protein. The table has about 650,000 distinct CDR3 sequences, 15% to 19% seen once. Sequencing used PBMCs from blood, obtained 11 to 12 days after vaccination. Every receptor here comes from a man aged 50 to 59 who received an inactivated influenza vaccine.

This clonotype was observed at least ten times. The chain uses TRBV5-1 and TRBJ2-7; D is possibly TRBD1 (5 bases). The V gene lost 0 bases and the J gene lost 1 base, with 5 bases spanning the gap. CDR3 size: 13 residues. Per the germline V gene, CDR1 is SGHRS and CDR2 is YFSETQ. DNA for the CDR3: TGCGCCAGCAGCTTGGACAGGTCCTACGAGCAGTACTTC. This translates into CASSLDRSYEQYF.

This clonotype turned up a few times. The chain combines TRBV28 with TRBJ1-2; D gene ambiguous. V gave up 1 base and J gave up 7 bases, with 7 bases separating them. Germline lookup yields CDR1 MDHEN and CDR2 SYDVKM. The CDR3 spans 12 residues. The CDR3 DNA is TGTGCCAGCAGTTTATACGGGGTTGGCTACACCTTC. Protein: CASSLYGVGYTF.

This chain joins TRBV20-1 and TRBJ1-2; 10 nucleotides line up with TRBD1. CDR3 size: 13 residues. Trimming at V came to 4 bases and at J to 3 bases, leaving 2 bases not matched to a gene. From germline, CDR1 is DFQATT and CDR2 SNEGSKA (reference sequence). The CDR3 is CSAIGQGDYGYTF. CDR3 sequence (DNA): TGCAGTGCTATCGGACAGGGGGACTATGGCTACACCTTC.

This clonotype came up a few times. The J gene is TRBJ2-2, the V gene TRBV5-6, with D maybe TRBD1 (6 bases). The V end was cut by 2 bases, the J end by 6 bases, with 14 bases between. The germline CDR1 and CDR2 sequences are SGHDT and YYEEEE. This CDR3 region has 15 residues. As DNA, the CDR3 is TGTGCCAGCAGCTTTGGGGGCCCCCGCTCCGGGGAGCTGTTTTTT. Protein sequence: CASSFGGPRSGELFF.

A few counts support this clonotype. The V and J genes are TRBV20-1 and TRBJ1-1; a possible D gene is TRBD1 (5 bases). Germline values: CDR1 DFQATT, CDR2 SNEGSKA (reference sequence). The V and J ends lost 1 base and 7 bases respectively, with 16 bases between them. This CDR3 is built from 14 residues. The CDR3 protein is CSARVASGHFEAFF. The CDR3 DNA follows: TGCAGTGCTAGAGTCGCCTCAGGACACTTTGAAGCTTTCTTT.

The sample holds a few counts of this clonotype. The gene calls are TRBV10-3 and TRBJ2-3; 8 positions agree with TRBD2. CDR3 size: 16 residues. The V gene end was trimmed by 2 bases and the J gene end by 4 bases; junction bases not matched to a gene: 8. Germline loops: CDR1 ENHRY, CDR2 SYGVKD. The CDR3 DNA sequence: TGTGCCATCAGTGAGAATGCGGGGGGCCCCCCAGATACGCAGTATTTT. This codes for CAISENAGGPPDTQYF.

The V and J genes are TRBV20-1 and TRBJ2-6, with TRBD1 matching over 10 bases. CDR1 and CDR2 from the germline V gene are DFQATT and SNEGSKA (reference sequence). Unmatched junction bases numbered 4, after V lost 4 bases and J lost 4 bases. This CDR3 region has 15 residues. The CDR3 here is CSAIDRGRGANVLTF. DNA for the CDR3: TGCAGTGCTATAGACAGGGGGCGCGGGGCCAACGTCCTGACTTTC.

This clonotype was seen ten or more times. The chain recombines TRBV6-5 with TRBJ1-2; D possibly corresponds to TRBD1 (5 bases). The CDR3 is 13 residues long. V shed 4 bases and J shed 8 bases, with 14 bases lying between them. Looked up from germline, CDR1 is MNHEY and CDR2 is SVGAGI. The CDR3 reads CASSLPGTEGYTF. CDR3 nucleotide sequence: TGTGCCAGCAGTTTACCCGGGACTGAAGGCTACACCTTC.

CDR3 DNA sequence: TGCAGTGCTAGAGTCCTTGGGGGGACAGGGGCCTCCGGCCTACGGGAGCAGTACTTC. Amino acid sequence: CSARVLGGTGASGLREQYF. The V gene is TRBV20-1, the J gene TRBJ2-7, with 10 bases lining up with TRBD1. J lost 7 bases, V lost 1 base, and 22 bases had no gene match. This CDR3 comprises 19 residues. Per germline, CDR1 DFQATT and CDR2 SNEGSKA (reference sequence).

In this sample, this clonotype turned up a few times. The rearrangement uses TRBV25-1 and TRBJ2-4, with a possible D match to TRBD1 (5 bases). The CDR3 has 17 residues. Trimming stripped 2 bases from V and 2 bases from J, with 16 bases between. The germline gives CDR1 MGHDK, CDR2 SYGVNS. CDR3 in amino acids: CASSETLLDSTKNIQYF. CDR3 in DNA: TGTGCCAGCAGTGAAACCCTACTCGACAGTACCAAAAACATTCAGTACTTC.

This clonotype was found a few times. This chain links TRBV2 with TRBJ2-6, with 11 bases lining up with TRBD1. The CDR3 extends over 20 amino acids. V shed 0 bases and J 0 bases; nucleotides not matched to a gene: 7. Germline V gene sequence: CDR1 SNHLY, CDR2 FYNNEI. CDR3 coding DNA: TGTGCCAGCAGTGAAGCGCTTCTCGGGACAGGGGGCTCTGGGGCCAACGTCCTGACTTTC. Residues: CASSEALLGTGGSGANVLTF.

The chain employs TRBV2 and TRBJ2-7; 9 positions match TRBD2. CDR1 SNHLY and CDR2 FYNNEI come from the germline V gene. The CDR3 has 16 residues. With 1 base clipped from V and 4 bases from J, the junction kept 8 bases outside the gene matches. The CDR3: CASSEGLAVNGYEQYF. CDR3 bases: TGTGCCAGCAGTGAAGGACTAGCGGTGAACGGGTACGAGCAGTACTTC.

The chain combines TRBV10-3 with TRBJ2-1, with D possibly TRBD2 on 6 matching bases. The CDR3 has 18 residues. V was cut by 0 bases and J by 2 bases, with 17 bases left in between. Germline lookup yields CDR1 ENHRY and CDR2 SYGVKD. Here the CDR3 reads CAISESILVREPYNEQFF. The CDR3 DNA reads TGTGCCATCAGTGAGTCGATTCTTGTACGGGAGCCCTACAATGAGCAGTTCTTC.

The gene calls are TRBV5-5 and TRBJ2-6; D gene ambiguous. V lost 2 bases and J 0 bases, leaving 9 bases between the germline ends. Germline CDR1 SGHKS, CDR2 YYEKEE (reference sequence). The CDR3 extends over 16 amino acids. CDR3 nucleotide sequence: TGTGCCAGCAGCTTACGTCCCATCTCTGGGGCCAACGTCCTGACTTTC. Protein sequence: CASSLRPISGANVLTF.

This clonotype was seen only a few times. The chain employs TRBV6-5 and TRBJ1-4; a possible D gene is TRBD1 (5 bases). CDR3 size: 14 residues. V was pared by 1 base and J by 8 bases, with 11 bases between. Looked up from germline, CDR1 is MNHEY and CDR2 is SVGAGI. This chain's CDR3 is CASSYLGGGEKLFF. CDR3 bases: TGTGCCAGCAGTTACTTGGGGGGTGGAGAAAAACTGTTTTTT.

This clonotype was found a few times. This chain connects TRBV27 to TRBJ2-5; D ambiguous. Germline loops: CDR1 MNHEY, CDR2 SMNVEV (reference sequence). V gave up 0 bases and J gave up 5 bases, with 7 bases separating them. This CDR3 is 13 amino acids long. For the CDR3, the DNA is TGTGCCAGCAGTTTATCAGGATCGGAGACCCAGTACTTC. Translated, it gives CASSLSGSETQYF.

J is TRBJ2-4 and V is TRBV4-3; a weak D match, TRBD1 (6 bases). The V end was cut by 1 base, the J end by 6 bases, with 10 bases between. CDR3 length: 14 residues. CDR1 and CDR2 (germline): LGHNA, YSLEER. The CDR3 loop reads CASSQGTERNIQYF. CDR3 nucleotides: TGCGCCAGCAGCCAAGGGACAGAGAGAAACATTCAGTACTTC.

In this sample, this clonotype turned up a few times. The chain has TRBV5-1 and TRBJ2-3, with D perhaps matching TRBD1 or TRBD2 (5 bases each). This CDR3 region has 16 residues. Germline CDR1 reads SGHRS; CDR2 reads YFSETQ. V lost 4 bases to trimming and J lost 0 bases, with 15 bases between them. In DNA, the CDR3 is TGCGCCAGCAGCGGGGGAGCCGGCCATAGCACAGATACGCAGTATTTT. The encoded protein is CASSGGAGHSTDTQYF.

This clonotype was observed a few times. The chain links TRBV11-2 to TRBJ2-7; either TRBD1 or TRBD2 may supply D (6 bases each). The CDR3 is made up of 13 amino acids. The germline V and J ends were trimmed by 2 bases and 5 bases, with 10 bases remaining between them. CDR1 is SGHAT, CDR2 FQNNGV, per germline. The chain's CDR3 is CASSLSGEDEQYF. CDR3 nucleotide sequence: TGTGCCAGCAGCTTATCAGGGGAGGACGAGCAGTACTTC.

The chain links TRBV4-3 to TRBJ2-3; TRBD2 matches 7 bases. V shed 0 bases and J 5 bases; nucleotides not matched to a gene: 11. Germline lookup yields CDR1 LGHNA and CDR2 YSLEER. The CDR3 is 17 residues long. CDR3: CASSQEVGGRFGDTQYF. The CDR3 nucleotides are TGCGCCAGCAGCCAAGAGGTCGGCGGGAGATTTGGAGATACGCAGTATTTT.

This rearrangement joins TRBV10-3 to TRBJ2-3; the D gene is possibly TRBD2 (6 bases). V lost 4 bases and J lost 4, with 9 bases in between. The CDR3 extends over 13 amino acids. Germline CDR1 ENHRY, CDR2 SYGVKD. DNA for the CDR3: TGTGCCATCAGTGTCGGGGAGGCAGATACGCAGTATTTT. Translating gives CAISVGEADTQYF.

This chain links TRBV7-2 with TRBJ2-1; 11 nucleotides line up with TRBD2. The trim removed 1 base at V and 9 bases at J, leaving 8 bases unmatched. The CDR3 contains 16 residues. CDR1 is SGHTA and CDR2 is FQGNSA in the germline V gene. CDR3 nucleotide sequence: TGTGCCAGCAGCTTAGGAGGATCTAGCGGGGGGCTTGAGCAGTTCTTC. Its translation is CASSLGGSSGGLEQFF.

V and J are TRBV7-2 and TRBJ2-2, with 10 bases that match TRBD2. CDR1 is SGHTA, CDR2 FQGNSA, per germline. The CDR3 has 17 amino acids. Losses at the gene ends were 5 bases for V and 0 bases for J; bases not matched to a gene: 6. The CDR3 spells CASSPRTSGTNTGELFF. The CDR3 region has the DNA TGTGCCAGCAGCCCTCGGACTAGCGGTACGAACACCGGGGAGCTGTTTTTT.